A single sample is the source of the 15 T cell receptor beta chains below, sequenced in a study of OX40 agonist ivuxolimab in advanced cancers. Here immunoSEQ multiplex PCR was the method, and the copy in TCRdb shows in-frame clones only, minus some. This table holds about 93,000 clones, roughly 87% found once. Here the sequenced sample was CD4+ or CD8+ T cells sorted from blood, taken in a trial of the OX40 agonist ivuxolimab. The origin of the receptors is an adult with an advanced solid tumor such as melanoma, head and neck, liver or kidney cancer.

The V call is TRBV7-9, the J call TRBJ2-7, with D possibly matching TRBD1 (6 bases). Per the germline V gene, CDR1 is SEHNR and CDR2 is FQNEAQ (reference sequence). This CDR3 has 18 amino acids. The germline V and J ends were trimmed by 5 bases and 4 bases, with 27 bases remaining between them. The CDR3 region has the DNA TGTGCCAGCAGCAGGTACTCCGGGACAATGGGCACGAGGTACGAGCAGTACTTC. It translates to CASSRYSGTMGTRYEQYF.

The chain joins TRBV27 to TRBJ2-4, with no clear D. CDR1 is MNHEY and CDR2 is SMNVEV in the germline V gene (reference sequence). The CDR3 extends over 11 amino acids. V lost 8 bases and J lost 9, with 11 bases in between. The CDR3 coding sequence is TGTGCCAGCGGATCCACAACCATTCAGTACTTC. Translation: CASGSTTIQYF.

The chain employs TRBV19 and TRBJ2-3; a possible D gene is TRBD2 (5 bases). V was pared by 3 bases and J by 2 bases, with 18 bases between. The germline gives CDR1 LNHDA, CDR2 SQIVND (reference sequence). CDR3 size: 17 residues. CDR3: CASSILRGRPSTDTQYF. As DNA, the CDR3 is TGTGCCAGTAGTATCCTCCGAGGGAGACCCTCCACAGATACGCAGTATTTT. Based on the CDR3 plus reference TRBV19 and TRBJ2-3, the full variable domain is DGGITQSPKYLFRKEGQNVTLSCEQNLNHDAMYWYRQDPGQGLRLIYYSQIVNDFQKGDIAEGYSVSREKKESFPLTVTSAQKNPTAFYLCASSILRGRPSTDTQYFGPGTRLTVL.

V gene TRBV6-5 combines with J gene TRBJ2-3; no clear D gene. Germline CDR1 MNHEY, CDR2 SVGAGI. CDR3 length equals 11 residues. The V end lost 6 bases, the J end lost 2 bases, and 3 bases lay between the germline ends. The CDR3 DNA reads as TGTGCCAGCAGGTCCACAGATACGCAGTATTTT. It yields the protein CASRSTDTQYF.

This chain connects TRBV18 to TRBJ1-1; tentative D call: TRBD1 (5 bases). Germline-derived CDR1 and CDR2 are KGHSH and LQKENI. This CDR3 region has 13 residues. The V and J ends lost 3 bases and 7 bases respectively, with 12 bases between them. CDR3 residues: CASSPSMGDEAFF. The CDR3 region has the DNA TGTGCCAGCTCACCCAGCATGGGGGATGAAGCTTTCTTT.

This chain joins TRBV9 and TRBJ2-3, with 11 bases identical to TRBD2. CDR1 and CDR2 (germline): SGDLS, YYNGEE. V gave up 4 bases and J gave up 4 bases; unmatched junction bases: 8. The CDR3 is 16 amino acids. The CDR3 DNA reads TGTGCCAGCAGCCCCACTAGCGGGAGTCGCGCAGATACGCAGTATTTT. It encodes CASSPTSGSRADTQYF.

This chain connects TRBV28 to TRBJ1-2; 9 bases agree with TRBD1. V lost 5 bases to trimming and J lost 5 bases; unmatched junction nucleotides: 6. The CDR3 extends over 14 amino acids. CDR1 is MDHEN, CDR2 SYDVKM, per germline. The CDR3 loop reads CASSHGTGIYGYTF. Written as DNA, the CDR3 is TGTGCCAGCAGTCATGGGACAGGGATATATGGCTACACCTTC.

This rearrangement joins TRBV5-1 to TRBJ2-2; D may be TRBD2 (6 bases). Germline CDR1 is SGHRS and CDR2 is YFSETQ. V was shortened by 2 bases and J by 6 bases, with 17 bases between the two germline ends. The CDR3 is 16 amino acids. The CDR3 DNA reads TGCGCCAGCAGCTTAATACTGACTAGTTTGGCCGGGGAGCTGTTTTTT. Protein product: CASSLILTSLAGELFF.

This clone has a handful of counts. The rearrangement uses TRBV25-1 and TRBJ1-6; D is uncertain. The V end lost 6 bases, the J end lost 8 bases, and 17 bases lay between the germline ends. This CDR3 comprises 15 residues. Germline assignment: CDR1 MGHDK and CDR2 SYGVNS. In DNA form, the CDR3 reads TGTGCCAGCAGGCCCACCGAGGGCAGCCATTCACCCCTCCACTTT. This encodes CASRPTEGSHSPLHF.

CDR3 sequence reads: CASSQDTAGGWVTEAFF. The CDR3 DNA follows: TGCGCCAGCAGCCAAGATACCGCTGGTGGGTGGGTCACTGAAGCTTTCTTT. The chain is built from TRBV4-3 and TRBJ1-1; no clear D. The CDR3 is 17 amino acids. V was cut by 0 bases and J by 4 bases, with 18 bases left in between. Per germline, CDR1 LGHNA and CDR2 YSLEER.

This sequence joins TRBV9 and TRBJ2-2; D perhaps matches TRBD1 (5 bases). Trimming stripped 4 bases from V and 6 bases from J, with 13 bases between. CDR3 length equals 14 residues. Germline CDR1 is SGDLS and CDR2 is YYNGEE. CDR3 coding DNA: TGTGCCAGCAGCACAGGAACAGACCCCGGGGAGCTGTTTTTT. This codes for CASSTGTDPGELFF. The whole variable domain, filled in from reference TRBV9 and TRBJ2-2, reads DSGVTQTPKHLITATGQRVTLRCSPRSGDLSVYWYQQSLDQGLQFLIQYYNGEERAKGNILERFSAQQFPDLHSELNLSSLELGDSALYFCASSTGTDPGELFFGEGSRLTVL.

This chain links TRBV5-1 with TRBJ2-2; 9 positions match TRBD1. CDR3 length: 17 amino acids. Germline assignment: CDR1 SGHRS and CDR2 YFSETQ. The trim removed 4 bases at V and 2 bases at J, leaving 9 bases unmatched. CDR3 residues: CASSAFTGQGNTGELFF. The CDR3 DNA sequence: TGCGCCAGCAGCGCTTTCACGGGACAGGGAAACACCGGGGAGCTGTTTTTT.

This clone appeared once. The chain carries TRBV15 and TRBJ1-2; 11 bases agree with TRBD1. CDR1 is LNHNV and CDR2 is YYDKDF in the germline V gene (reference sequence). Trimming at V came to 1 base and at J to 4 bases, leaving 2 bases not matched to a gene. The CDR3 extends over 15 amino acids. For the CDR3, the DNA is TGTGCCACCAGCAGAGGGACAGGGGGCATCTATGGCTACACCTTC. It codes for CATSRGTGGIYGYTF.

Of note for this clone: The sample holds other DNA sequences that translate to the same CDR3. The gene calls are TRBV7-2 and TRBJ1-5; D is possibly TRBD1 (5 bases). Germline CDR1 reads SGHTA; CDR2 reads FQGNSA. Between the trimmed V and J ends, which lost 5 bases and 7 bases, there was a span of 12 bases. This CDR3 contains 13 residues. This CDR3 is CASSLGGSQPQHF. DNA of the CDR3: TGTGCCAGCAGCCTGGGGGGGAGCCAGCCCCAGCATTTT.

This chain joins TRBV6-5 and TRBJ1-5, with D unclear. CDR1 is MNHEY and CDR2 is SVGAGI in the germline V gene. The CDR3 sequence is 11 residues long. Trimming took 4 bases from V and 4 from J, leaving 2 bases between them. CDR3: CASSSNQPQHF. In nucleotides, the CDR3 is TGTGCCAGCAGTTCAAATCAGCCCCAGCATTTT.